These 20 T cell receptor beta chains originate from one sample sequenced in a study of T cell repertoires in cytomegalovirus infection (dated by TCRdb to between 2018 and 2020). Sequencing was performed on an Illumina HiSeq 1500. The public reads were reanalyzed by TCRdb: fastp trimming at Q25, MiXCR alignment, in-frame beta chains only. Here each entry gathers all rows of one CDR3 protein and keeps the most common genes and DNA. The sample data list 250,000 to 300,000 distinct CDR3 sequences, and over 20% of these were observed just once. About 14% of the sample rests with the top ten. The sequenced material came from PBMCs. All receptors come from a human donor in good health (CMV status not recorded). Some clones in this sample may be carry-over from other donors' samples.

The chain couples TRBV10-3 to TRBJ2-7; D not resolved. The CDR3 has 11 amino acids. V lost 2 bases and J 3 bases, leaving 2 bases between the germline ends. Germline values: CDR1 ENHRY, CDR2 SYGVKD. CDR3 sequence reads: CAISEVYEQYF. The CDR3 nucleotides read TGTGCCATCAGTGAGGTCTACGAGCAGTACTTC.

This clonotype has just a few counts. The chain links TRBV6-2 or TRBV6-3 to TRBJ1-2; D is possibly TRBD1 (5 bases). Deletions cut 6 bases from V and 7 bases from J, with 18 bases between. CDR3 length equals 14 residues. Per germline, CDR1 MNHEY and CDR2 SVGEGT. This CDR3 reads CASSPGTHPGGYTF. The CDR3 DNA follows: TGTGCCAGCAGCCCCGGGACCCATCCGGGTGGCTACACCTTC.

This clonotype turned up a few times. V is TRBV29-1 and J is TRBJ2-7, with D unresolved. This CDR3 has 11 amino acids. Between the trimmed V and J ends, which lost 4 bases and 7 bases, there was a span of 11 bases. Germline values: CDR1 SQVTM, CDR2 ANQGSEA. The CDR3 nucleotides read TGCAGCGTTGGGGGTTTAGGGGAGCAGTACTTC. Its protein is CSVGGLGEQYF.

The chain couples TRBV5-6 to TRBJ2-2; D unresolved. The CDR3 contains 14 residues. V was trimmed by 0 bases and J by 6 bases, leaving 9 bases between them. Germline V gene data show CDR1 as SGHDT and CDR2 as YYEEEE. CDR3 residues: CASSLVGDAGELFF. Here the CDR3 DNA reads TGTGCCAGCAGCTTGGTTGGTGACGCCGGGGAGCTGTTTTTT. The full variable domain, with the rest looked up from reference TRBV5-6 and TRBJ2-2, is DAGVTQSPTHLIKTRGQQVTLRCSPKSGHDTVSWYQQALGQGPQFIFQYYEEEERQRGNFPDRFSGHQFPNYSSELNVNALLLGDSALYLCASSLVGDAGELFFGEGSRLTVL.

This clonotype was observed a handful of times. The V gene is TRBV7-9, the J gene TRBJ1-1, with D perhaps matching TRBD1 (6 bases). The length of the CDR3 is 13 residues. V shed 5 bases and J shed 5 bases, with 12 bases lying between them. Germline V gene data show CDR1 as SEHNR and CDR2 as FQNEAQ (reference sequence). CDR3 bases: TGTGCCAGCAGCACCCTACAGGGAACTGAAGCTTTCTTT. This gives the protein CASSTLQGTEAFF. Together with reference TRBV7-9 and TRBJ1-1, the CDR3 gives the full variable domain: DTGVSQNPRHKITKRGQNVTFRCDPISEHNRLYWYRQTLGQGPEFLTYFQNEAQLEKSRLLSDRFSAERPKGSFSTLEIQRTEQGDSAMYLCASSTLQGTEAFFGQGTRLTVV.

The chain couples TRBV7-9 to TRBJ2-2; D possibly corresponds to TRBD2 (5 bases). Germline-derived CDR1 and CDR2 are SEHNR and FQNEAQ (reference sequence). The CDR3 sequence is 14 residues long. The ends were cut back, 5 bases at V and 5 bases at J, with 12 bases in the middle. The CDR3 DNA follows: TGTGCCAGCAGCCGGACTTACGGAACCGGGGAGCTGTTTTTT. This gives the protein CASSRTYGTGELFF. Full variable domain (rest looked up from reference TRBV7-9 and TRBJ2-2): DTGVSQNPRHKITKRGQNVTFRCDPISEHNRLYWYRQTLGQGPEFLTYFQNEAQLEKSRLLSDRFSAERPKGSFSTLEIQRTEQGDSAMYLCASSRTYGTGELFFGEGSRLTVL.

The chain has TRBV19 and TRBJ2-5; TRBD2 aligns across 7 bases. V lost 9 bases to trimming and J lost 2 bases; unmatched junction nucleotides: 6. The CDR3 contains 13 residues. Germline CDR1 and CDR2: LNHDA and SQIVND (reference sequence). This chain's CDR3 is CASRRAGQETQYF. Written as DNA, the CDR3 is TGTGCCAGCAGAAGAGCGGGACAAGAGACCCAGTACTTC.

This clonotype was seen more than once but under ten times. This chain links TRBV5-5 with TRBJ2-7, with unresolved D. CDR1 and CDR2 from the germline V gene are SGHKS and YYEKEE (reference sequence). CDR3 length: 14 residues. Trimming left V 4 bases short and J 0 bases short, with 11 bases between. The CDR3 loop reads CASSDLSVSYEQYF. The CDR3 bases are TGTGCCAGCAGCGACCTATCAGTCTCCTACGAGCAGTACTTC. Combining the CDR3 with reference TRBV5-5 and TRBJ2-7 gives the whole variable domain DAGVTQSPTHLIKTRGQQVTLRCSPISGHKSVSWYQQVLGQGPQFIFQYYEKEERGRGNFPDRFSARQFPNYSSELNVNALLLGDSALYLCASSDLSVSYEQYFGPGTRLTVT.

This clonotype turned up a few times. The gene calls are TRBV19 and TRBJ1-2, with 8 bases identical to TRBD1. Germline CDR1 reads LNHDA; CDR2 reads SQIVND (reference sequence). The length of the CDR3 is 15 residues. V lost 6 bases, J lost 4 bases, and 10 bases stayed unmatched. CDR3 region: CASRTRTGRAYGYTF. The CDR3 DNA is TGTGCCAGTAGAACCCGGACAGGGAGAGCCTATGGCTACACCTTC.

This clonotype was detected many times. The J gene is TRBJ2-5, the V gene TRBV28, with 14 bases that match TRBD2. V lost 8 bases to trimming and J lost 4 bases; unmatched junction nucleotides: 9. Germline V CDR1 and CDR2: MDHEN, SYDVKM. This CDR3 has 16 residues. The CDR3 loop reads CASGTGTSGSPETQYF. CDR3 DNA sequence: TGTGCCAGCGGGACCGGGACTAGCGGGAGCCCAGAGACCCAGTACTTC.

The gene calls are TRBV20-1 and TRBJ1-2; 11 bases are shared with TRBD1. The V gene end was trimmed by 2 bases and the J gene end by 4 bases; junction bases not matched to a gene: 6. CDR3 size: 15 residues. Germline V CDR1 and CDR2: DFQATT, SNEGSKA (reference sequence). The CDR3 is CSARSGQGAGYGYTF. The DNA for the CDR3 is TGCAGTGCTAGAAGCGGACAGGGGGCTGGCTATGGCTACACCTTC.

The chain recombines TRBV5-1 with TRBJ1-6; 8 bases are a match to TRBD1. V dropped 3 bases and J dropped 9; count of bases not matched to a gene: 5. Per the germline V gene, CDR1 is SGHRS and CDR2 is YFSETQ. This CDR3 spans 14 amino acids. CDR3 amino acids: CASSSADRASPLHF. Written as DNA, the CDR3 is TGCGCCAGCAGCTCGGCGGACAGGGCTTCACCCCTCCACTTT.

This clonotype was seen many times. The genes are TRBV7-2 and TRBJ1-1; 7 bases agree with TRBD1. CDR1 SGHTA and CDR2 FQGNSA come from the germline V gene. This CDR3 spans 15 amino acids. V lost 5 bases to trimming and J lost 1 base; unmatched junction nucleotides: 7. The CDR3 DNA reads TGTGCCAGCAGCCGTGCCGGGACAGCGAACACTGAAGCTTTCTTT. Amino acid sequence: CASSRAGTANTEAFF.

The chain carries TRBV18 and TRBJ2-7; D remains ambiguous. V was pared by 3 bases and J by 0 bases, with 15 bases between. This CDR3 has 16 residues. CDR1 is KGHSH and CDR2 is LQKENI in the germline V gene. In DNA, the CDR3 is TGTGCCAGCTCACCCTCAGGAGCCGCGAGCTCCTACGAGCAGTACTTC. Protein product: CASSPSGAASSYEQYF.

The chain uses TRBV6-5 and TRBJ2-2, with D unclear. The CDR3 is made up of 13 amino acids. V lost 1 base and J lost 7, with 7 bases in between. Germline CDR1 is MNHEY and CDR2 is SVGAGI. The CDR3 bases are TGTGCCAGCAGTTACTACAGTGACGGGGAGCTGTTTTTT. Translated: CASSYYSDGELFF.

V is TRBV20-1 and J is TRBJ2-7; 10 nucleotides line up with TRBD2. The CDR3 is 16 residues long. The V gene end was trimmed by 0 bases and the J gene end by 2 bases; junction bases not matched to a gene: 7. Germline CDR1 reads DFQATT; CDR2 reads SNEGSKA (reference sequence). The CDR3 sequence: CSARDPVSGRPYEQYF. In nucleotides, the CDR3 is TGCAGTGCTAGAGATCCAGTTAGCGGGAGGCCCTACGAGCAGTACTTC.

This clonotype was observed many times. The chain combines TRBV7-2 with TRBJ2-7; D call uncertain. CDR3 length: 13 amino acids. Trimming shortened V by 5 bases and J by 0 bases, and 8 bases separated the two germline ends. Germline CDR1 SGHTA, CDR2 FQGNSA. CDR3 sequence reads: CASSPRSSYEQYF. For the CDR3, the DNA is TGTGCCAGCAGCCCTCGAAGCTCCTACGAGCAGTACTTC. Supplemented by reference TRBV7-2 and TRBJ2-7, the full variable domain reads GAGVSQSPSNKVTEKGKDVELRCDPISGHTALYWYRQSLGQGLEFLIYFQGNSAPDKSGLPSDRFSAERTGGSVSTLTIQRTQQEDSAVYLCASSPRSSYEQYFGPGTRLTVT.

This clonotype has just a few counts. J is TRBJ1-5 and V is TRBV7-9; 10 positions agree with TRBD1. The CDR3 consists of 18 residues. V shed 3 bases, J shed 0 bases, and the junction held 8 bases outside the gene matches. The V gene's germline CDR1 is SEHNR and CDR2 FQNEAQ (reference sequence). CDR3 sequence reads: CASSLGQGIRDSNQPQHF. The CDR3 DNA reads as TGTGCCAGCAGCTTGGGACAGGGGATAAGGGATAGCAATCAGCCCCAGCATTTT.

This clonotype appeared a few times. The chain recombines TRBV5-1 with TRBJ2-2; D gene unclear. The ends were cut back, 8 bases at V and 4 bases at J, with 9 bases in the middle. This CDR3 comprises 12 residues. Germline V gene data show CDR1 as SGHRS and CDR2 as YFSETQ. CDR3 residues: CASGIFTGELFF. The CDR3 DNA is TGCGCCAGTGGGATATTCACCGGGGAGCTGTTTTTT.

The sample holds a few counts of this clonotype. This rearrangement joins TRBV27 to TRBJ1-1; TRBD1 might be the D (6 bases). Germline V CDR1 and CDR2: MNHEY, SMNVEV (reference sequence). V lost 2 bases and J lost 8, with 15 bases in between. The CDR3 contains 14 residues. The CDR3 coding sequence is TGTGCCAGCAGTTTAAGGAGGGGGGGGAGCGAAGCTTTCTTT. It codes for CASSLRRGGSEAFF.